This T cell receptor beta chain was found in a study of blood T cell repertoires in COVID-19. In the original analysis: Amplification of reference gene primers was used by the study to estimate nucleated cell counts. Clones were read by immunoSEQ multiplex PCR, and TCRdb kept only the in-frame ones, dropping some. The V and J calls and the clone size are those of that table, but D and trimming were determined from the DNA. The sample lists about 95,000 clones; 81% were seen once. CDR3 length: 19 residues. CDR1 LNHDA and CDR2 SQIVND come from the germline V gene (reference sequence). Trimming left V 6 bases short and J 0 bases short, with 24 bases between.

This receptor was identified in a man aged 80 or over with active or convalescent COVID-19. The sample was peripheral blood. The chain recombines TRBV19 with TRBJ1-5, with D possibly TRBD1 on 6 matching bases. CDR3 nucleotides: TGTGCCAGTAGAGTGGGGGGGGCAGGGGCTTTCTCTAGCAATCAGCCCCAGCATTTT. Translation: CASRVGGAGAFSSNQPQHF.